Described below is a single TCR beta chain sequence and its context. Its antigen is unidentified. PCR amplification relied on 60 Vbeta primers (plus 13 Jbeta primers). Libraries were prepared by immunoSEQ multiplex PCR; TCRdb keeps only in-frame clonotypes and omits some of them. The sample has 110,000 to 150,000 clones, roughly 81% seen once. This sample is part of a study of cytomegalovirus exposure and HLA in healthy donors. Study results and limitations: Earlier analysis looked at TCR beta V segments, and most were productive about 87% or about 30% of the time. Confirmation in vitro established that a few CMV-associated chains were specific for CMV antigens. Cytomegalovirus-associated status was assigned to about 150 TCR beta chains.

Between the trimmed V and J ends, which lost 4 bases and 3 bases, there was a span of 24 bases. CDR3 size: 18 residues. CDR1 SGHRS and CDR2 YFSETQ come from the germline V gene. At collection, donors were nominally healthy, but unrecorded immune exposures were probable. The specimen sequenced was PBMCs. This sequence joins TRBV5-1 and TRBJ2-3; TRBD2 is a possible D gene (6 bases). This clonotype originated in a female donor in good health and CMV-seronegative. The CDR3 loop is CASSKAGDRRVSTDTQYF. Here the CDR3 DNA reads TGCGCCAGCAGCAAAGCCGGGGACCGGAGGGTTTCTACAGATACGCAGTATTTT.